This T cell receptor beta chain is drawn from a study of T cells in Graves' hyperthyroidism and ophthalmopathy. As for this clonotype: One end of the junction varies from germline; a read error may be responsible.

What was amplified from RNA transcripts were TCR beta CDR3 regions. An initial round of RT-PCR targeting the TCR CDR3 relied on the HTBI primer set. TCRdb re-called the multiplex PCR reads through MiXCR, storing one row per CDR3 protein. Among 490,000 or so distinct CDR3 sequences, less than 25% were seen once, and the ten largest hold under 55%. The source of this sequence is a woman between 65 and 79 years old with Graves' ophthalmopathy. The sample consisted of blood.

The CDR3 here is CTSSRDRAGEQYF. CDR3 nucleotide sequence: TGTACCAGCAGCCGGGACAGGGCGGGGGAGCAGTACTTC. The genes are TRBV7-9 and TRBJ2-7; 9 bases are a match to TRBD1. This CDR3 spans 13 amino acids. Germline CDR1 is SEHNR and CDR2 is FQNEAQ (reference sequence). The full variable domain, completed using reference TRBV7-9 and TRBJ2-7, is DTGVSQNPRHKITKRGQNVTFRCDPISEHNRLYWYRQTLGQGPEFLTYFQNEAQLEKSRLLSDRFSAERPKGSFSTLEIQRTEQGDSAMYLCTSSRDRAGEQYFGPGTRLTVT.